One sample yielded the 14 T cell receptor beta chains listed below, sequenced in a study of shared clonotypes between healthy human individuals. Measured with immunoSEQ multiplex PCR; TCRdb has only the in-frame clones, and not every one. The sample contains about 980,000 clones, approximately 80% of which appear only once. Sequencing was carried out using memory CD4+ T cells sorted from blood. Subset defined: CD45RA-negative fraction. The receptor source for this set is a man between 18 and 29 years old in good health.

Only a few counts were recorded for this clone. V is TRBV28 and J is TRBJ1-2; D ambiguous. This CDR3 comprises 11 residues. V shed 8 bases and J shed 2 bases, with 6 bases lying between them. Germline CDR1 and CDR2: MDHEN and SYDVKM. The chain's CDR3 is CASFENYGYTF. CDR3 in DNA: TGTGCCAGCTTTGAGAACTATGGCTACACCTTC.

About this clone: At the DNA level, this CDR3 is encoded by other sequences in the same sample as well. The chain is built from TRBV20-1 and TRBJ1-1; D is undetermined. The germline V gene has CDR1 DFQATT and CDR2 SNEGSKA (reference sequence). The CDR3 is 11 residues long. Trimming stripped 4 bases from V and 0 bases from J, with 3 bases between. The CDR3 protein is CSAKVNTEAFF. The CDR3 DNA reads TGCAGTGCTAAAGTGAACACTGAAGCTTTCTTT.

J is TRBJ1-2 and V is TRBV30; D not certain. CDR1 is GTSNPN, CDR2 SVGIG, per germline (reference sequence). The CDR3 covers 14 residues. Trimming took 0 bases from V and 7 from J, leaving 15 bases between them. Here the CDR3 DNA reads TGTGCCTGGAGTGTACGCGGTCCTCGAGGTGGCTACACCTTC. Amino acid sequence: CAWSVRGPRGGYTF.

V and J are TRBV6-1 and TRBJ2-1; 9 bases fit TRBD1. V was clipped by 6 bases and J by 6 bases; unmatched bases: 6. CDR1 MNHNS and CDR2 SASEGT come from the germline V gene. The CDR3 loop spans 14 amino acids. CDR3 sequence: CASRAGTGINEQFF. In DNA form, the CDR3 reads TGTGCCAGCAGGGCCGGGACAGGGATCAATGAGCAGTTCTTC.

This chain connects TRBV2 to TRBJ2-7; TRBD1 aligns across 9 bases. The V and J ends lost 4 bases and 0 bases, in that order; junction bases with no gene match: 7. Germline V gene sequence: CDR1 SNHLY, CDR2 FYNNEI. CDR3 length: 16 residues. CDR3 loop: CASSVSDRGSSYEQYF. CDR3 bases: TGTGCCAGCAGTGTATCCGACAGGGGGAGCTCCTACGAGCAGTACTTC.

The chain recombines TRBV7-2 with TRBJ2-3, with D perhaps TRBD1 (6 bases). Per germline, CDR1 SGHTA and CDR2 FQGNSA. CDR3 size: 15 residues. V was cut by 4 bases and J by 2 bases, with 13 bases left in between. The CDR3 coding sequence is TGTGCCAGCAGCTCAGCACAGGGTCCCACAGATACGCAGTATTTT. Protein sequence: CASSSAQGPTDTQYF.

CDR3 DNA: TGTGCCAGCAGCCTCGCACGAACAGGGGGCAATGAGCAGTTCTTC. This gives the protein CASSLARTGGNEQFF. This sequence joins TRBV2 and TRBJ2-1; 8 bases are shared with TRBD1. V shed 6 bases and J 6 bases; nucleotides not matched to a gene: 10. CDR3 size: 15 residues. Germline CDR1 reads SNHLY; CDR2 reads FYNNEI.

CDR3 sequence reads: CASSSGTSGADTQYF. CDR3 sequence (DNA): TGTGCCAGCAGCTCCGGGACTAGCGGGGCAGATACGCAGTATTTT. The V and J genes are TRBV11-3 and TRBJ2-3; 13 positions match TRBD2. The length of the CDR3 is 15 residues. J gave up 4 bases and V 4 bases, and 2 bases lay outside the gene matches. Per germline, CDR1 SGHNT and CDR2 YENEEA.

The CDR3 loop reads CASSEAWNQQFF. For the CDR3, the DNA is TGTGCCAGCAGTGAAGCTTGGAATCAGCAGTTCTTC. V gene TRBV6-1 combines with J gene TRBJ2-1; D unresolved. Trimming stripped 0 bases from V and 11 bases from J, with 8 bases between. Germline V gene sequence: CDR1 MNHNS, CDR2 SASEGT. The CDR3 has 12 amino acids.

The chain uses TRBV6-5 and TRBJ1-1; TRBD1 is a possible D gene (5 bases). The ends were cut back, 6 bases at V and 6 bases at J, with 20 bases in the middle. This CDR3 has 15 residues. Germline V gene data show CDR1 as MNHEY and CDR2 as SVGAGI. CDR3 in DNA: TGTGCCAGCAGACCGCGCACCGGGACCCCGGCTGAAGCTTTCTTT. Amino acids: CASRPRTGTPAEAFF.

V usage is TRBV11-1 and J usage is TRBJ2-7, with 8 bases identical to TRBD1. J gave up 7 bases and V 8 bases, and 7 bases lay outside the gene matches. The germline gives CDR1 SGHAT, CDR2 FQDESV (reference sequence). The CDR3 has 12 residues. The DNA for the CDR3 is TGTGCCAGCTCCAAGGACAGGGAAGAGCAGTACTTC. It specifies CASSKDREEQYF.

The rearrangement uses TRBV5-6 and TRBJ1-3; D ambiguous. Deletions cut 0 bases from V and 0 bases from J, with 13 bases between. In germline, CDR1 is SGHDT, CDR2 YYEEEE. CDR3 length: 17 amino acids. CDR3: CASSLGPTDGSGNTIYF. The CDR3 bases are TGTGCCAGCAGCTTGGGACCGACGGACGGCTCTGGAAACACCATATATTTT.

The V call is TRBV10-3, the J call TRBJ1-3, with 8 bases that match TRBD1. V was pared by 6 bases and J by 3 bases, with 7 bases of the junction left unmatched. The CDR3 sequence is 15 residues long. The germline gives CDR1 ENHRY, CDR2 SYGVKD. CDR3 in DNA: TGTGCCATCAGCCCCGGACAGGGTTTTGGAAACACCATATATTTT. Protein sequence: CAISPGQGFGNTIYF.

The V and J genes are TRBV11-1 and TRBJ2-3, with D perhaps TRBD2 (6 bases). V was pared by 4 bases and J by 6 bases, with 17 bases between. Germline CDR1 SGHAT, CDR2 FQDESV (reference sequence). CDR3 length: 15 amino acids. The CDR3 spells CASSSGLAGGDTQYF. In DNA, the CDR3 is TGTGCCAGCAGCTCAGGACTCGCCGGGGGTGATACGCAGTATTTT.